This TCR beta chain was sequenced for a study of T cell responses to AZD1222 COVID-19 vaccine. At the level of the study: Analyses pooled second doses at about 4 or about 12 weeks. Study conclusions and caveats: Nearly half of the spike-specific TCRs reportedly recognize variant regions that carry no mutations.

Repertoires were generated with immunoSEQ multiplex PCR, while TCRdb's copy carries only in-frame clones and drops some. The table records tens of thousands of clones, around 83% of them present only once. The germline CDR1 and CDR2 sequences are LGHDT and YNNKEL (reference sequence). The CDR3 is 16 amino acids. Trimming shortened V by 1 base and J by 6 bases, and 13 bases separated the two germline ends. This clone has a handful of counts. Its antigen remains unknown. The clonotype originates from an adult in good health. J is TRBJ1-6 and V is TRBV3-1 (or the pseudogene TRBV3-2); D is unresolved. The sample was peripheral blood, taken on day 0 of AZD1222 vaccination. In DNA, the CDR3 is TGTGCCAGCAGCCAAGGTATACCAGGCAGTAATTCACCCCTCCACTTT. Its protein is CASSQGIPGSNSPLHF.